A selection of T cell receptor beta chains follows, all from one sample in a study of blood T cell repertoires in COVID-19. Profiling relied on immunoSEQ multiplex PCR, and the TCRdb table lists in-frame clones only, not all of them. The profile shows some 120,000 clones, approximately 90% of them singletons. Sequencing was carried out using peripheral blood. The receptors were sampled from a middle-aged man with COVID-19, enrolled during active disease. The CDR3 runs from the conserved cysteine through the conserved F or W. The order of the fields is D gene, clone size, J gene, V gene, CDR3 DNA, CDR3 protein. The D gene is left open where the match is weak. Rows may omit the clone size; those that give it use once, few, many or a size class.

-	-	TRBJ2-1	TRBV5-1	TGCGCCAGCAGCTTGACCGCCCGACAGAACAATGAGCAGTTCTTC	CASSLTARQNNEQFF
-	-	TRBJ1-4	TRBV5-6	TGTGCCAGCAGCAGGACAGTTACTAATGAAAAACTGTTTTTT	CASSRTVTNEKLFF
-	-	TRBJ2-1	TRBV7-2	TGTGCCAGCAGCTTAGACAGGGCCTACAATGAGCAGTTCTTC	CASSLDRAYNEQFF
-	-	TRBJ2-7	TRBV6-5	TGTGCCAGCAGTTACTCGGCTGAGAGGGCCGGCGAGCAGTACTTC	CASSYSAERAGEQYF
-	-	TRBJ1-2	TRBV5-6	TGTGCCAGCAGCTCAGGGGCCAACTATGGCTACACCTTC	CASSSGANYGYTF
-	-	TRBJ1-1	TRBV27	TGTGCCAGCAGCGATAACCGTGTGAGGACTGAAGCTTTCTTT	CASSDNRVRTEAFF
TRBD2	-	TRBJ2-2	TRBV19	TGTGCCACCTGGGAGGGAGCGAACACCGGGGAGCTGTTTTTT	CATWEGANTGELFF
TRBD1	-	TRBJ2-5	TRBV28	TGTGCCAGCACCCCACCCTACAGGGGGTCTGTTGGGGAGACCCAGTACTTC	CASTPPYRGSVGETQYF
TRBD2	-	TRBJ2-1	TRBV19	TGTGCCAGTCAGACTAGCGGGAGACCCAATGAGCAGTTCTTC	CASQTSGRPNEQFF
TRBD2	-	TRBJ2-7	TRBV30	TGTGCCTGGACCCCACTAGCGGGAGTCTACGAGCAGTACTTC	CAWTPLAGVYEQYF
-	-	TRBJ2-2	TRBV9	TGTGCCAGCAGCGTAGGGAACCCTAGCGTCGGGGAGCTGTTTTTT	CASSVGNPSVGELFF
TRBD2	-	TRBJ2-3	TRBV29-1	TGCAGCGTTGGTAGACTAGCGGAAAGCACAGATACGCAGTATTTT	CSVGRLAESTDTQYF
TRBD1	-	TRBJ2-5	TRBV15	TGTGCCACCAGCAGAGATCCCAGCGGACAGGGCCAGTACTTC	CATSRDPSGQGQYF
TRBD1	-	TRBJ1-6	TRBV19	TGTGCCAGTAGTATTTCCGGGACAGCCAATTCACCCCTCCACTTT	CASSISGTANSPLHF
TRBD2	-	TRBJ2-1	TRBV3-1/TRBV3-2	TGTGCCAGCAGCCATCTAACTAGCGGGAGCCGGAGTAAGGATGAGCAGTTCTTC	CASSHLTSGSRSKDEQFF
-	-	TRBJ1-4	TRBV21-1	TGTGCCAGCAGCAAAGTGGGCTTTTGGGTCGCAACTAATGAAAAACTGTTTTTT	CASSKVGFWVATNEKLFF
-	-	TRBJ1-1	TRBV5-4	TGTGCCAGCAGCTTGAACCAGGTGAACACTGAAGCTTTCTTT	CASSLNQVNTEAFF
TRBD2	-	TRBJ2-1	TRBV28	TGTGCCAGCGCGGCTAGCGGGAGGTCTAGATATGAGCAGTTCTTC	CASAASGRSRYEQFF
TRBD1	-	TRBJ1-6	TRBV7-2	TGTGCCAGCAGCTACAGGGGATTCGGCTCACCCCTCCACTTT	CASSYRGFGSPLHF
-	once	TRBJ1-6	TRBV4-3	TGCGCCAGCAGCCAAGACAGGACACCCGGACCCCTCCACTTT	CASSQDRTPGPLHF
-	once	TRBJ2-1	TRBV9	TGTGCCAGCAGCGTAGGGAGGACGGGTGGGGAGCAGTTCTTC	CASSVGRTGGEQFF
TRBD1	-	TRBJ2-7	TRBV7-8	TGTGCCAGCAGCATCGACAGGGAAGCCGAGCAGTACTTC	CASSIDREAEQYF
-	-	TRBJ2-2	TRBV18	TGTGCCAGCTCACCACCTGCCAGGGCCATTAACACCGGGGAGCTGTTTTTT	CASSPPARAINTGELFF
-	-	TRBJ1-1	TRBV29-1	TGCAGCGTTGAGGGAGTCACTGAAGCTTTCTTT	CSVEGVTEAFF
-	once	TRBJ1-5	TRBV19	TGTGCCAGTATCGACGGGGGGGGGCGAAGTCAGCCCCAGCATTTT	CASIDGGGRSQPQHF
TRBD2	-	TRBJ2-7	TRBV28	TGTGCCAGCAGTTTTAGCGGGAGCTCCTACGAGCAGTACTTC	CASSFSGSSYEQYF
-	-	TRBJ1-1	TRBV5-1	TGCGCCAGCAGCTTGGTGGGCAGGGAAGCTTTCTTT	CASSLVGREAFF